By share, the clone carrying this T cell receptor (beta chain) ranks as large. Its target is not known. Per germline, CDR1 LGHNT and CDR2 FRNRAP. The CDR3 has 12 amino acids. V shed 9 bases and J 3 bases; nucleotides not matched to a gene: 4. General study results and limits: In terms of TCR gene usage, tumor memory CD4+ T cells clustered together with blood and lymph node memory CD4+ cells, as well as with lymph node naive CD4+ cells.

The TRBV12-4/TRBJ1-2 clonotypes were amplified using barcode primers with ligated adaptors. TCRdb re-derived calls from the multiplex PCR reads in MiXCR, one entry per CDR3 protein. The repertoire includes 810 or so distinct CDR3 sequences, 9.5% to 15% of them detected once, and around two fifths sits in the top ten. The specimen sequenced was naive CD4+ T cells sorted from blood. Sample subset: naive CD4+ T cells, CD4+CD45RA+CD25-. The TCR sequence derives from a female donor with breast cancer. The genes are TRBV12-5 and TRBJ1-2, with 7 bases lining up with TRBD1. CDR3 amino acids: CARSGQDYGYTF. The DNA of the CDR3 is TGTGCTAGAAGCGGACAGGACTATGGCTACACCTTC.